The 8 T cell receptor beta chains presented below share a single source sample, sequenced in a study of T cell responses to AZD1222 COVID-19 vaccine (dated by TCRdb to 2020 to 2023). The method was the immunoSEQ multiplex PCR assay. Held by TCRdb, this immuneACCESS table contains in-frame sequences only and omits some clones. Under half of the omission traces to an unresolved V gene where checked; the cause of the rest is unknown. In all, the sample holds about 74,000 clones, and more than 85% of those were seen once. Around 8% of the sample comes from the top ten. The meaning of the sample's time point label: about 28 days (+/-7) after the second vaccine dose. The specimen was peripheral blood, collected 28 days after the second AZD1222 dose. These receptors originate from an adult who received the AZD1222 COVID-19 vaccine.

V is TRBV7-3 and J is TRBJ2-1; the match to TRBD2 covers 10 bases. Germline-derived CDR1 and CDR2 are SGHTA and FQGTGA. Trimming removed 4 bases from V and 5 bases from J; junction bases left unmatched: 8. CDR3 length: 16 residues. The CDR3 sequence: CASSYSGTSANNEQFF. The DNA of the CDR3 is TGTGCCAGCAGCTACTCCGGGACTAGCGCTAACAATGAGCAGTTCTTC. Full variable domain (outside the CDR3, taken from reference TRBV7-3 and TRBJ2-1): GAGVSQTPSNKVTEKGKYVELRCDPISGHTALYWYRQSLGQGPEFLIYFQGTGAADDSGLPNDRFFAVRPEGSVSTLKIQRTERGDSAVYLCASSYSGTSANNEQFFGPGTRLTVL.

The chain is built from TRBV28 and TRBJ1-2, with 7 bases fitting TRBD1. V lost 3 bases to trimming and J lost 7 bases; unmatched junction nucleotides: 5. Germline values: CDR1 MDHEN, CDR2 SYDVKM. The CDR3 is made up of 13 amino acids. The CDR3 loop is CASSFDRVGGYTF. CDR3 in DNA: TGTGCCAGCAGTTTCGACAGGGTCGGTGGCTACACCTTC.

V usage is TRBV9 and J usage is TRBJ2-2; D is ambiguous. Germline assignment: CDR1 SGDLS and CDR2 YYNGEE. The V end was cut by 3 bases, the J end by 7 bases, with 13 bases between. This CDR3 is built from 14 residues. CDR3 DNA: TGTGCCAGCAGCGCCCTTAGGGTCGGCGGGGAGCTGTTTTTT. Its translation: CASSALRVGGELFF. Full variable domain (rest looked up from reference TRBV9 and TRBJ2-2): DSGVTQTPKHLITATGQRVTLRCSPRSGDLSVYWYQQSLDQGLQFLIQYYNGEERAKGNILERFSAQQFPDLHSELNLSSLELGDSALYFCASSALRVGGELFFGEGSRLTVL.

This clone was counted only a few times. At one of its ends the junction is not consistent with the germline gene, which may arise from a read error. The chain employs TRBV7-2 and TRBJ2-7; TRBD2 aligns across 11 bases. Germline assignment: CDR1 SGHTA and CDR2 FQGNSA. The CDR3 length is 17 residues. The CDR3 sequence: CASSLGLAVLASDEQYF. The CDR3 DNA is TGTGCCAGCAGCTTGGGACTAGCGGTCCTAGCCTCCGACGAGCAGTACTTC.

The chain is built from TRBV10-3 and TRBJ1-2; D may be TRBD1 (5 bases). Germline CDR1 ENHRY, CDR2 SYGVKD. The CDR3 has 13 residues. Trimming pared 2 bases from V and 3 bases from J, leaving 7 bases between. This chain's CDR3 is CAISEQGYYGYTF. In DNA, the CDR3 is TGTGCCATCAGTGAGCAGGGCTACTATGGCTACACCTTC.

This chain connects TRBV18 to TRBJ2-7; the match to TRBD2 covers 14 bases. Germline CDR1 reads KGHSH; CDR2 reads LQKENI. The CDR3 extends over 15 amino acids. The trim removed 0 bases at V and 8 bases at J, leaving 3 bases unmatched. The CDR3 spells CASSPPGLAGDQQYF. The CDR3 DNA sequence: TGTGCCAGCTCACCACCGGGACTAGCGGGAGACCAGCAGTACTTC.

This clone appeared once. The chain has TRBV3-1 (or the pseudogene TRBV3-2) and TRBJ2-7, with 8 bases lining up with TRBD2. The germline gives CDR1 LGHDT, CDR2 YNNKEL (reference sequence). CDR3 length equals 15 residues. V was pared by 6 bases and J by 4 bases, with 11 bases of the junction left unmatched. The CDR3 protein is CASRGGASGSYEQYF. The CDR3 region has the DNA TGTGCCAGCAGGGGGGGGGCTAGCGGGTCGTACGAGCAGTACTTC.

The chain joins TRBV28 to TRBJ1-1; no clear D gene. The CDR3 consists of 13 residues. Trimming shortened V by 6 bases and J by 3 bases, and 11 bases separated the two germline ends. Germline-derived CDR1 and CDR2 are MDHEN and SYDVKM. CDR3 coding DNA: TGTGCCAGCAGCCCCGACGGTCACACTGAAGCTTTCTTT. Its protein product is CASSPDGHTEAFF.